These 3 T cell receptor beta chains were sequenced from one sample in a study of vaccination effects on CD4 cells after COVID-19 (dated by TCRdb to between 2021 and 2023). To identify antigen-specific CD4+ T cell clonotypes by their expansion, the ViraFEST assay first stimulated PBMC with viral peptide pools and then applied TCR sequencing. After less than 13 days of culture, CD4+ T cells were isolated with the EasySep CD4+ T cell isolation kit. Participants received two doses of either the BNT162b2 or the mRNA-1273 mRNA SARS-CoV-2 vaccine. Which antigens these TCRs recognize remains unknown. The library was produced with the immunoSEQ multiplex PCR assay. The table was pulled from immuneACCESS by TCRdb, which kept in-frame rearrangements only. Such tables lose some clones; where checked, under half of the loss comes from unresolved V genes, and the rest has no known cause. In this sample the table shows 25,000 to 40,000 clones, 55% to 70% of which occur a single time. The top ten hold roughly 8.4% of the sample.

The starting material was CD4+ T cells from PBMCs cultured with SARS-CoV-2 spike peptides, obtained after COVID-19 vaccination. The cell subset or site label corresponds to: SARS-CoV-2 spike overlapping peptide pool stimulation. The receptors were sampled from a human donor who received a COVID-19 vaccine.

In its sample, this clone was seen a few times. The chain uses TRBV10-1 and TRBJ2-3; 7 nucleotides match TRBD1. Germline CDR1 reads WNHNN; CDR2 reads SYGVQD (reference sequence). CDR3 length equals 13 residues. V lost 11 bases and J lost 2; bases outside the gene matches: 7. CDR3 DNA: TGCGCCGGCCGGGACAGCCACACAGATACGCAGTATTTT. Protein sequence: CAGRDSHTDTQYF.

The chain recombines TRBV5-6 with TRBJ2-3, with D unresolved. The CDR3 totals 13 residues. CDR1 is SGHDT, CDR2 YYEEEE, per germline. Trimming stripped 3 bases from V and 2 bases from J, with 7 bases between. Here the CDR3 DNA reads TGTGCCAGCAGCTATCGGAACACAGATACGCAGTATTTT. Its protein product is CASSYRNTDTQYF. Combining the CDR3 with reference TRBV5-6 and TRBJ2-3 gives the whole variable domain DAGVTQSPTHLIKTRGQQVTLRCSPKSGHDTVSWYQQALGQGPQFIFQYYEEEERQRGNFPDRFSGHQFPNYSSELNVNALLLGDSALYLCASSYRNTDTQYFGPGTRLTVL.

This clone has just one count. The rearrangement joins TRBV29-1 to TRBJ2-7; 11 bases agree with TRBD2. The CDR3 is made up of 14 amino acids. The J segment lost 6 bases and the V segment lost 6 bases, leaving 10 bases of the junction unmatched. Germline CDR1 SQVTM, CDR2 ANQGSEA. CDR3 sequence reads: CSVGGTSGRSEQYF. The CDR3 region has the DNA TGCAGCGTGGGGGGAACTAGCGGGAGATCCGAGCAGTACTTC.